Listed below are T cell receptor beta chains from one sample, sequenced in a study of T cells after yellow fever vaccination. MiXCR was run by TCRdb on the 5' RACE reads, yielding one entry per CDR3 protein. The table includes 150,000 to 200,000 distinct CDR3 sequences, approximately 9.7% detected once. Sequenced material: CD8+ T cells sorted from PBMCs, taken 45 days after the yellow fever booster vaccination. The source is a young man who received the YFV17D yellow fever vaccine. The CDR3 runs from the conserved cysteine through the conserved F or W. The D gene is left open where the match is weak. Some rows mark clone size as missing; the rest say once, few, many or name a class of expanded clone.

clone_size	v_call	d_call	j_call	cdr3_aa	cdr3_nt
-	TRBV7-3	TRBD2	TRBJ2-2	CASSLIAGFTGELFF	TGTGCCAGCAGTTTGATAGCGGGGTTCACCGGGGAGCTGTTTTTT
many	TRBV20-1	-	TRBJ2-2	CSAPNDHTGTGELFF	TGCAGTGCTCCTAACGACCATACAGGGACCGGGGAGCTGTTTTTT
many	TRBV7-9	TRBD2	TRBJ2-3	CASSLVELAGAWGTDTQYF	TGTGCCAGCAGCTTAGTAGAACTAGCGGGGGCCTGGGGCACAGATACGCAGTATTTT
few	TRBV7-6	-	TRBJ2-1	CASSLGGAIDEQFF	TGTGCCAGCAGCTTAGGTGGGGCTATCGATGAGCAGTTCTTC
-	TRBV11-2	-	TRBJ1-2	CASSYTTTRSPGAANYGYTF	TGTGCCAGCAGCTACACCACCACCCGGAGCCCAGGGGCGGCTAACTATGGCTACACCTTC
-	TRBV4-1	-	TRBJ2-2	CASSQSAPTIMNTGELFF	TGCGCCAGCAGCCAATCGGCACCGACGATAATGAACACCGGGGAGCTGTTTTTT
-	TRBV20-1	TRBD2	TRBJ2-5	CSSSDSGGLYQETQYF	TGCAGTAGTTCTGATTCGGGGGGGTTGTACCAAGAGACCCAGTACTTC
few	TRBV28	TRBD1	TRBJ1-1	CASSFGLQGVSVNTEAFF	TGTGCCAGCAGTTTCGGGTTGCAGGGGGTGAGCGTCAACACTGAAGCTTTCTTT
few	TRBV4-3	-	TRBJ2-3	CASSQERGRTDTQYF	TGCGCCAGCAGCCAAGAAAGGGGACGCACAGATACGCAGTATTTT
-	TRBV4-1	-	TRBJ1-2	CATLGGGGYTF	TGCGCCACCTTGGGGGGCGGAGGCTACACCTTC
-	TRBV4-1	-	TRBJ1-1	CASSQVLGRHTEAFF	TGCGCCAGCAGCCAAGTCTTGGGCAGACACACTGAAGCTTTCTTT
few	TRBV16	-	TRBJ2-7	CASSHRTPSSYEQYF	TGTGCCAGCAGCCATCGGACACCGAGCTCCTACGAGCAGTACTTC
few	TRBV4-3	-	TRBJ2-1	CASSQEGLPPGNEQFF	TGCGCCAGCAGCCAAGAGGGACTCCCCCCGGGGAATGAGCAGTTCTTC
-	TRBV2	TRBD1	TRBJ2-5	CASHSGQGQETQYF	TGTGCCAGTCATTCGGGACAGGGCCAAGAGACCCAGTACTTC
few	TRBV5-6	-	TRBJ1-6	CASSLPGLDNSPLHF	TGTGCCAGCAGTCTCCCGGGTCTCGATAATTCACCCCTCCACTTT
few	TRBV4-3	-	TRBJ1-1	CASSQDAGYTEAFF	TGCGCCAGCAGCCAAGATGCGGGATACACTGAAGCTTTCTTT
-	TRBV7-9	-	TRBJ2-7	CASSSRGPTYEQYF	TGTGCCAGCAGCTCGCGGGGGCCCACCTACGAGCAGTACTTC
few	TRBV7-9	-	TRBJ2-2	CASRHRMNTGELFF	TGTGCCAGCCGGCACAGGATGAACACCGGGGAGCTGTTTTTT
-	TRBV12-3/TRBV12-4	-	TRBJ2-7	CASSSSPEQYF	TGTGCCAGCAGCTCCTCCCCCGAGCAGTACTTC
-	TRBV4-3	-	TRBJ1-4	CASSQADRNEKLFF	TGCGCCAGCAGCCAAGCCGACAGAAATGAAAAACTGTTTTTT
few	TRBV7-9	TRBD1	TRBJ1-1	CASGRDSPEAFF	TGTGCCAGCGGCCGGGACAGCCCTGAAGCTTTCTTT
-	TRBV7-6	-	TRBJ2-3	CASSKPGTQYF	TGTGCCAGCAGCAAGCCGGGGACGCAGTATTTT
-	TRBV7-2	-	TRBJ2-1	CASSSTVYEQFF	TGTGCCAGCAGCTCGACAGTCTATGAGCAGTTCTTC
many	TRBV27	TRBD2	TRBJ2-1	CASRVLSGRPGDEQFF	TGTGCCAGCAGGGTACTTAGCGGGCGGCCGGGGGATGAGCAGTTCTTC
-	TRBV20-1	TRBD2	TRBJ2-7	CSALYLAGGLYEQYF	TGCAGTGCCCTCTACTTAGCGGGGGGTCTCTACGAGCAGTACTTC
-	TRBV4-3	-	TRBJ1-2	CASSQDDSTYGYTF	TGCGCCAGCAGCCAGGACGACAGCACCTATGGCTACACCTTC
-	TRBV4-3	TRBD1	TRBJ1-1	CASSLRDRASAEAFF	TGCGCCAGCAGCCTCCGGGACAGGGCGAGCGCTGAAGCTTTCTTT
few	TRBV19	-	TRBJ1-1	CASSITNTEAFF	TGTGCCAGTAGTATAACGAACACTGAAGCTTTCTTT
few	TRBV3-1	-	TRBJ2-1	CASSQEARLDRVEQFF	TGTGCCAGCAGCCAAGAGGCCCGACTAGATAGGGTTGAGCAGTTCTTC
-	TRBV4-1	-	TRBJ1-2	CASSQDLRGAYYGYTF	TGCGCCAGCAGCCAAGATCTCCGTGGCGCGTACTATGGCTACACCTTC
-	TRBV12-3/TRBV12-4	TRBD1	TRBJ2-3	CASSRTGTYTDTQYF	TGTGCCAGCAGCAGGACAGGGACCTACACAGATACGCAGTATTTT
-	TRBV12-3/TRBV12-4	-	TRBJ2-3	CASSPVIRGPSTDTQYF	TGTGCCAGCAGCCCCGTTATTCGGGGACCTAGCACAGATACGCAGTATTTT
few	TRBV30	-	TRBJ1-1	CAWNPGGNTEAFF	TGTGCCTGGAACCCTGGAGGTAACACTGAAGCTTTCTTT
-	TRBV9	-	TRBJ1-1	CASSDNWGTEAFF	TGTGCCAGCAGCGACAACTGGGGCACTGAAGCTTTCTTT
-	TRBV4-1	-	TRBJ2-5	CASSQDWAVGETQYF	TGCGCCAGCAGCCAAGATTGGGCGGTGGGAGAGACCCAGTACTTC